This TCR beta chain was found in a study of T cells after yellow fever vaccination (dated by TCRdb to the late 2010s). About the investigation overall: The SMART-Seq v4 Ultra Low Input RNA kit was used to prepare libraries from fractions with low cell numbers. Blood was collected at multiple timepoints before and after primary and secondary immunization, and bulk PBMC replicates and cell subsets were isolated. Two healthy male donors, one aged 18 to 29 and one aged 30 to 40 years, made up the cohort. To follow T-cell clones before and after primary and booster YFV17D yellow fever vaccination, bulk TCR alpha and beta repertoires were sequenced over time. Overall results and qualifications from the work: Most clones expanded after primary vaccination were re-detected after the booster (approximately 96% of CD4 and roughly 87% of CD8), suggesting broad memory maintenance. Because only a couple of donors were included in the study, the extent to which the findings can be generalized is limited. Compared with the primary T-cell response, the secondary T-cell response was faster but weaker, reaching its peak on day 5 rather than on day 15. A small fraction of clonotypes appeared in both the CD4 and CD8 compartments, likely as a result of convergent recombination. Computational filtering was needed because FACS-sorted repertoires could contain abundant contaminating clonotypes from the bulk population.

As regards this clonotype: Its antigen remains undetermined. Base qualities are not provided; no much larger clone lies one nucleotide away.

TCR cDNA was synthesized by 5'RACE template switching, through which a universal primer site and unique molecular identifiers were introduced. Priming for cDNA synthesis came from both the TCR alpha and TCR beta constant segments. Libraries were amplified in two PCR steps, with sample barcodes and sequencing adapters added in the second step. Sequencing of the libraries was done on either Illumina HiSeq 2500 (2x100 bp) or NovaSeq (2x150 bp). Per the source publication's procedure: Demultiplexing of reads and collapsing into UMI consensus sequences were performed with MIGEC, and V(D)J alignment was carried out with MiXCR. Clonotypes responding to the vaccine were identified with edgeR on replicate PBMC samples, with the criteria of FDR below 0.01 and a log2 fold change above 5 up to day 15. CD4 or CD8 identity was assigned to each bulk clonotype according to whether the clonotype was present at higher abundance in the sequenced CD4 repertoire or the sequenced CD8 repertoire. TCRdb took the public reads, trimmed them with fastp at Q25, ran MiXCR for clone calling and kept in-frame beta chains. CDR3 protein duplicates are merged, each entry listing the most common genes and DNA. None of the V and J calls come from the authors' own analysis; TCRdb made them. The sample yields 200,000 to 300,000 distinct CDR3 sequences; approximately 6.8% were counted once. The top ten clones comprise approximately 1% of the sample.

The V end loses 7 bases and the J end loses 0 bases, and a stretch of 14 bases separates them. The CDR3 goes from the cysteine to the phenylalanine over 15 residues. Only CDR3 DNA is held: 45 bases, read in frame from base 1. What the treatment or condition label conveys for this sample: live attenuated yellow fever vaccine strain. PBMCs were isolated from peripheral blood using a standard Ficoll-Paque protocol. CD4 and CD8 T-cell fractions were isolated with Dynabeads CD4 and CD8 positive selection kits. TriZol was used to extract RNA from bulk PBMCs, from CD4 and CD8 fractions, and from dextramer-positive and dextramer-negative fractions.

The chain couples TRBV12-3 or TRBV12-4 to TRBJ2-3, and possibly TRBD2, on 5 matching bases. Source: CD4+ T cells sorted from PBMCs, taken on the day of the yellow fever booster vaccination. The clonotype originates from a young man who received the YFV17D yellow fever vaccine. The DNA sequence follows: TGTGCCAGCACCGTGGGAGCCGGTAGCACAGATACGCAGTATTTT. It specifies CASTVGAGSTDTQYF.